One sample yielded the 31 T cell receptor beta chains listed below, sequenced in a study of regulatory T cells in long-lasting Graves disease. Arm-PCR of CDR3 regions and iRepertoire HTBI primers were used to build TCR beta libraries. TCRdb re-analysed the multiplex PCR reads in MiXCR, keeping a single row per CDR3 protein. This sample has 600,000 to 800,000 distinct CDR3 sequences, with 25% to 35% found just once. Regarding time point: persistent/refractory GD, antithyroid drugs over 5 years with positive TRAb. Researchers made the TCR library from RNA that was extracted from PBMCs. The sequenced sample was peripheral blood mononuclear cells (PBMCs), obtained when the disease was refractory, from a patient treated with antithyroid drugs. The receptors originated from a female donor with Graves disease.

Comment on this clonotype: The junction shows a germline mismatch at one end, possibly a read error. The rearrangement links TRBV6-4 to TRBJ1-3; a weak D match, TRBD1 (6 bases). Germline loops: CDR1 MRHNA, CDR2 SNTAGT. This CDR3 is 18 amino acids long. The CDR3 sequence is CASTGPTGMRSSGNTIYF. For the CDR3, the DNA is TGTGCGAGCACAGGCCCGACAGGAATGCGCAGCTCTGGAAACACCATATATTTT.

V gene TRBV30 combines with J gene TRBJ1-5, with D possibly matching TRBD1 (5 bases). This CDR3 region has 13 residues. V lost 3 bases and J 2 bases, leaving 8 bases between the germline ends. Germline V gene data show CDR1 as GTSNPN and CDR2 as SVGIG (reference sequence). Here the CDR3 reads CAWSQGGNQPQHF. DNA of the CDR3: TGTGCCTGGAGCCAGGGTGGCAATCAGCCCCAGCATTTT.

The V and J genes are TRBV27 and TRBJ1-1; D may be TRBD1 (5 bases). Looked up from germline, CDR1 is MNHEY and CDR2 is SMNVEV (reference sequence). The germline V and J ends were trimmed by 4 bases and 4 bases, with 19 bases remaining between them. The CDR3 consists of 16 residues. CDR3 residues: CASSSPGTPTATEAFF. The CDR3 nucleotides read TGTGCCAGCAGTTCCCCCGGGACTCCAACCGCCACTGAAGCTTTCTTT.

The chain links TRBV28 to TRBJ1-5; D gene unclear. Germline CDR1 and CDR2: MDHEN and SYDVKM. V lost 6 bases to trimming and J lost 4 bases, with 16 bases between them. This CDR3 region has 15 residues. CDR3: CASRARPGYNQPQHF. As DNA, the CDR3 is TGTGCCAGCAGAGCTAGGCCGGGGTATAATCAGCCCCAGCATTTT.

The genes are TRBV29-1 and TRBJ1-1; maybe TRBD1 (5 bases). The CDR3 consists of 13 residues. CDR1 is SQVTM, CDR2 ANQGSEA, per germline. The germline V and J ends were trimmed by 7 bases and 0 bases, with 12 bases remaining between them. CDR3 protein: CSAETALNTEAFF. As DNA, the CDR3 is TGCAGCGCTGAGACAGCTCTGAACACTGAAGCTTTCTTT.

This clonotype was seen a few times. V gene TRBV5-1 combines with J gene TRBJ1-1; TRBD1 matches 7 bases. V shed 5 bases, J shed 0 bases, and the junction held 4 bases outside the gene matches. This CDR3 is built from 14 residues. The V gene's germline CDR1 is SGHRS and CDR2 YFSETQ. The CDR3 bases are TGCGCCAGCAGGTCGGGACAGCTGAACACTGAAGCTTTCTTT. This gives the protein CASRSGQLNTEAFF.

The V and J genes are TRBV6-1 and TRBJ1-5; D unclear. With 7 bases removed from V and 0 bases from J, the gap between germline ends came to 16 bases. Germline CDR1 and CDR2: MNHNS and SASEGT. The CDR3 consists of 16 residues. Here the CDR3 DNA reads TGTGCCAGCACCGGACTTCCCTTAGCTAGCAATCAGCCCCAGCATTTT. Its protein is CASTGLPLASNQPQHF.

The chain carries TRBV10-3 and TRBJ1-2; D is possibly TRBD1 (6 bases). Per the germline V gene, CDR1 is ENHRY and CDR2 is SYGVKD. CDR3 length equals 16 residues. V was pared by 8 bases and J by 0 bases, with 19 bases between. The CDR3 DNA sequence: TGTGCCATCGGGGAGGAAAGGGACACCTCTAACTATGGCTACACCTTC. Translating it yields CAIGEERDTSNYGYTF.

This clonotype was counted only a few times. Written as DNA, the CDR3 is TGTGCCAGCAGTTTCCAAGGGCGCCTGAACATTCAGTACTTC. Its protein product is CASSFQGRLNIQYF. J is TRBJ2-4 and V is TRBV12-3 or TRBV12-4; D gene uncertain. The CDR3 is made up of 14 amino acids. V lost 3 bases and J 7 bases, leaving 13 bases between the germline ends.

This clonotype was seen a handful of times. The chain has TRBV12-3 or TRBV12-4 and TRBJ1-1, with D possibly matching TRBD1 (6 bases). This CDR3 has 15 residues. V lost 6 bases and J lost 4, with 18 bases in between. CDR3 coding DNA: TGTGCCAGCAGCCAACCTATGGGGGGGCCCACTGAAGCTTTCTTT. Amino acids: CASSQPMGGPTEAFF.

The V and J genes are TRBV7-2 and TRBJ2-7; D is unresolved. V was cut by 6 bases and J by 7 bases, with 19 bases left in between. CDR1 is SGHTA, CDR2 FQGNSA, per germline. The CDR3 runs to 14 residues. CDR3 sequence: CASSPTRPDGEQYF. The CDR3 nucleotides read TGTGCCAGCAGTCCCACCCGGCCCGACGGAGAGCAGTACTTC.

At least ten counts were recorded for this clonotype. The chain couples TRBV6-1 to TRBJ2-5, with 7 bases identical to TRBD2. The junction had 17 bases not matched to a gene; V was cut back by 5 bases and J by 5 bases. The CDR3 has 17 amino acids. Per the germline V gene, CDR1 is MNHNS and CDR2 is SASEGT. The CDR3 DNA follows: TGTGCCAGCAGTCTACTAGCGAGCCAACCCTCGGGTGAGACCCAGTACTTC. The encoded protein is CASSLLASQPSGETQYF.

The chain couples TRBV20-1 to TRBJ2-7, with D perhaps matching TRBD2 (5 bases). CDR1 and CDR2 from the germline V gene are DFQATT and SNEGSKA (reference sequence). The CDR3 extends over 13 amino acids. V dropped 4 bases and J dropped 2 bases, with 12 bases sitting between them. The CDR3, as DNA: TGCAGTGCTAACGGTGACGGGACCTACGAGCAGTACTTC. Amino acids: CSANGDGTYEQYF.

J is TRBJ2-2 and V is TRBV5-1; TRBD2 is a possible D gene (5 bases). The CDR3 loop spans 16 amino acids. Germline V gene sequence: CDR1 SGHRS, CDR2 YFSETQ. Trimming removed 0 bases at V and 1 base at J, with 10 bases between. The CDR3 DNA reads TGCGCCAGCAGCTTGGGGACTTCTATGAACACCGGGGAGCTGTTTTTT. Protein: CASSLGTSMNTGELFF.

The V and J genes are TRBV18 and TRBJ1-4, with D unclear. CDR1 and CDR2 from the germline V gene are KGHSH and LQKENI. V lost 3 bases to trimming and J lost 2 bases, with 7 bases between them. The CDR3 is 14 residues long. CDR3 in DNA: TGTGCCAGCTCACCGACGGGCACTAATGAAAAACTGTTTTTT. This encodes CASSPTGTNEKLFF. The complete variable domain, with remaining parts taken from reference TRBV18 and TRBJ1-4, reads NAGVMQNPRHLVRRRGQEARLRCSPMKGHSHVYWYRQLPEEGLKFMVYLQKENIIDESGMPKERFSAEFPKEGPSILRIQQVVRGDSAAYFCASSPTGTNEKLFFGSGTQLSVL.

The CDR3 region has the DNA TGCAGCGCGGGGGGGACCTATGGCTACACCTTC. As protein: CSAGGTYGYTF. The chain joins TRBV29-1 to TRBJ1-2; a possible D gene is TRBD1 (5 bases). The germline V and J ends were trimmed by 7 bases and 4 bases, with 10 bases remaining between them. The germline V gene encodes CDR1 SQVTM and CDR2 ANQGSEA. CDR3 size: 11 residues.

In its sample, this clonotype was seen many times. Germline is not matched at one junction end, which may reflect a read error. In nucleotides, the CDR3 is TGTGCCAGCAGCTCCGACGGTGGCAATCGGCCCCAGCATTTT. Its translation is CASSSDGGNRPQHF. The chain has TRBV5-5 and TRBJ1-5; D gene uncertain. The CDR3 sequence is 14 residues long. CDR1 SGHKS and CDR2 YYEKEE come from the germline V gene (reference sequence).

This clonotype was seen repeatedly, ten times or more. The V and J genes are TRBV12-3 or TRBV12-4 and TRBJ2-4; 7 bases agree with TRBD2. Trimming removed 1 base from V and 0 bases from J; junction bases left unmatched: 9. CDR3 size: 18 residues. For the CDR3, the DNA is TGTGCCAGCAGTTTAGGGTTAACTAGCGCAGTAGCCAAAAACATTCAGTACTTC. Protein: CASSLGLTSAVAKNIQYF.

V gene TRBV11-2 combines with J gene TRBJ2-7; TRBD1 matches 7 bases. CDR3 length: 19 amino acids. The V segment lost 5 bases and the J segment 3 bases; nucleotides outside the gene matches: 22. Per the germline V gene, CDR1 is SGHAT and CDR2 is FQNNGV. The CDR3 coding sequence is TGTGCCAGCAGCCCCTTATTGCGCGACAGGGTGCCGATTAACTACGAGCAGTACTTC. Translation: CASSPLLRDRVPINYEQYF.

This clonotype was counted a few times. V usage is TRBV25-1 and J usage is TRBJ1-1, with D hard to call. The V gene lost 5 bases and the J gene lost 2 bases, with 15 bases spanning the gap. The germline V gene has CDR1 MGHDK and CDR2 SYGVNS. The CDR3 covers 15 residues. CDR3 in DNA: TGTGCCAGCAGTCCGGTGGATGGGTTAAACACTGAAGCTTTCTTT. Protein product: CASSPVDGLNTEAFF.

Notes on this clonotype: A clone one base away is much larger, so this may be a read error. CDR3 in amino acids: CATSDVQGGRDEQYF. CDR3 nucleotides: TGTGCCACCAGTGATGTACAGGGGGGAAGGGACGAGCAGTACTTC. The V and J genes are TRBV24-1 and TRBJ2-7, with 8 bases that match TRBD1. The CDR3 spans 15 residues. The ends lost 3 bases at V and 5 bases at J; junction bases unmatched: 8. CDR1 and CDR2 (germline): KGHDR, SFDVKD.

This clonotype has a handful of counts. The chain carries TRBV6-1 and TRBJ1-6; D perhaps matches TRBD1 (6 bases). This CDR3 has 17 residues. Looked up from germline, CDR1 is MNHNS and CDR2 is SASEGT. Trimming took off 6 bases at V and 8 bases at J, with 23 bases between the two ends. The CDR3: CASSLTGTPFWDSPLHF. CDR3 DNA: TGTGCCAGCAGCCTTACCGGGACACCTTTTTGGGATTCACCCCTCCACTTT.

This sequence joins TRBV5-1 and TRBJ1-1; TRBD1 aligns across 7 bases. The CDR3 covers 15 residues. Germline CDR1 reads SGHRS; CDR2 reads YFSETQ. V was pared by 4 bases and J by 4 bases, with 10 bases of the junction left unmatched. The CDR3 nucleotides are TGCGCCAGCAGCGCCGGGGCAGGGGGACTCACTGAAGCTTTCTTT. Amino acid sequence: CASSAGAGGLTEAFF.

The chain combines TRBV20-1 with TRBJ1-1; D may be TRBD1 (6 bases). Per germline, CDR1 DFQATT and CDR2 SNEGSKA (reference sequence). This CDR3 is built from 15 residues. The germline V and J ends were trimmed by 1 base and 3 bases, with 15 bases remaining between them. Here the CDR3 reads CSARALGRGDTEAFF. The CDR3 nucleotides are TGCAGTGCTAGAGCCTTGGGCAGGGGCGACACTGAAGCTTTCTTT.

The chain's CDR3 is CASSLGSGIGIQYF. CDR3 DNA sequence: TGTGCCAGCAGCTTAGGTAGCGGGATCGGCATTCAGTACTTC. The J gene is TRBJ2-4, the V gene TRBV7-9; 8 nucleotides agree with TRBD2. Trimming took 1 base from V and 9 from J; bases not matched to a gene: 5. Germline V lookup: CDR1 SEHNR, CDR2 FQNEAQ (reference sequence). The CDR3 contains 14 residues.

V usage is TRBV7-9 and J usage is TRBJ1-1; D ambiguous. The ends were cut back, 8 bases at V and 2 bases at J, with 6 bases in the middle. CDR3 length: 11 residues. Germline CDR1 reads SEHNR; CDR2 reads FQNEAQ (reference sequence). The CDR3 DNA reads as TGTGCCAGCCCTGTAAACACTGAAGCTTTCTTT. As protein: CASPVNTEAFF.

This clonotype was observed a few times. The rearrangement uses TRBV25-1 and TRBJ1-4; D unclear. The CDR3 consists of 13 residues. CDR1 is MGHDK, CDR2 SYGVNS, per germline. V was pared by 6 bases and J by 5 bases, with 10 bases between. The CDR3 is CASRPRVNEKLFF. CDR3 coding DNA: TGTGCCAGCAGGCCACGGGTCAATGAAAAACTGTTTTTT.

The sample holds a few counts of this clonotype. CDR3 nucleotides: TGCAGTGCTAGAGATGAAGGCGGAATCTACGAGCAGTACTTC. Protein sequence: CSARDEGGIYEQYF. The rearrangement uses TRBV20-1 and TRBJ2-7; no clear D gene. The germline V gene has CDR1 DFQATT and CDR2 SNEGSKA (reference sequence). This CDR3 has 14 amino acids. V shed 0 bases and J shed 3 bases, with 12 bases lying between them.

There are a few counts of this clonotype. The chain uses TRBV11-2 and TRBJ2-1; TRBD2 matches at 12 bases. CDR3 length: 17 residues. CDR1 and CDR2 (germline): SGHAT, FQNNGV. V lost 4 bases and J lost 0; bases outside the gene matches: 4. As DNA, the CDR3 is TGTGCCAGCAGCTCCGGACTAGCGGGAAGCTCCTACAATGAGCAGTTCTTC. This translates into CASSSGLAGSSYNEQFF.

The V and J genes are TRBV5-4 and TRBJ1-1; D not certain. Germline CDR1 and CDR2: SGHNT and YYREEE (reference sequence). V lost 0 bases and J 7 bases, leaving 7 bases between the germline ends. The CDR3 consists of 12 residues. The CDR3 here is CASSLAWGEAFF. Written as DNA, the CDR3 is TGTGCCAGCAGCTTGGCCTGGGGTGAAGCTTTCTTT. Full variable domain (missing parts from reference TRBV5-4 and TRBJ1-1): ETGVTQSPTHLIKTRGQQVTLRCSSQSGHNTVSWYQQALGQGPQFIFQYYREEENGRGNFPPRFSGLQFPNYSSELNVNALELDDSALYLCASSLAWGEAFFGQGTRLTVV.

This chain joins TRBV7-6 and TRBJ2-7; 8 nucleotides agree with TRBD2. The CDR3 is 14 residues long. V was clipped by 6 bases and J by 2 bases; unmatched bases: 6. Germline CDR1 SGHVS, CDR2 FNYEAQ. CDR3 coding DNA: TGTGCCAGCAGACAATCGGGAGGGGCCTACGAGCAGTACTTC. Its protein is CASRQSGGAYEQYF.